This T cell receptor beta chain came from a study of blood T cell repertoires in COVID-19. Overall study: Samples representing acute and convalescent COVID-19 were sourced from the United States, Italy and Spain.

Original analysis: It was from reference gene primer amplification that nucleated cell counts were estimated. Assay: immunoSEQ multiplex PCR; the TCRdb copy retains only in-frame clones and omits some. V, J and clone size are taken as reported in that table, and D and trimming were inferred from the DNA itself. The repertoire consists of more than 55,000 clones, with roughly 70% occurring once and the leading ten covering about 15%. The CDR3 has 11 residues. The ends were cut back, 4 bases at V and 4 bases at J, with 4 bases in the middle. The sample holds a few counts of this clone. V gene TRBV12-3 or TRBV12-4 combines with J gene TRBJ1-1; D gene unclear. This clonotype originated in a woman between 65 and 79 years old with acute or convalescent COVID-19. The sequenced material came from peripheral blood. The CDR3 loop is CASSSLTEAFF. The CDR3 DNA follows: TGTGCCAGCAGTTCTCTCACTGAAGCTTTCTTT.